The rows below give T cell receptor beta chains drawn from one sample of a study of cytomegalovirus exposure and HLA in healthy donors. Using immunoSEQ multiplex PCR, the repertoire was profiled, and TCRdb retains in-frame clones only, with some absent. The data show 150,000 to 200,000 clones, 84% seen once. Sequencing was done on a sample of PBMCs. The receptors were sampled from a boy aged 10-17 years in good health and CMV-seronegative. Both conserved end residues are part of each CDR3. Each record gives: CDR3 DNA, CDR3 protein, D gene, V gene, J gene, clone size. The D gene is left open where the match is weak. Size tells how often a clone was seen (once, few, many) or the class of an expanded clone, and some rows leave it out.

DNA: TGTGCCAGCAGTTCACTCACTAGCCCTACGCAGTATTTT
CDR3: CASSSLTSPTQYF
D: .
V: TRBV6-1
J: TRBJ2-3
size: .

DNA: TGTGCCAGCAGTATTGCTAGCGGGGTCGCCTACGAGCAGTACTTC
CDR3: CASSIASGVAYEQYF
D: TRBD2
V: TRBV7-3
J: TRBJ2-7
size: .

DNA: TGTGCCAGCAGTGACCCCTGGACATCGATTAGCTCTGGGGCCAACGTCCTGACTTTC
CDR3: CASSDPWTSISSGANVLTF
D: .
V: TRBV2
J: TRBJ2-6
size: .

DNA: TGCGCCAGCAGCCTCCGCAGAGGGAACACTGAAGCTTTCTTT
CDR3: CASSLRRGNTEAFF
D: .
V: TRBV5-1
J: TRBJ1-1
size: .

DNA: TGTGCCAGCAGTCCCCTAGCGTTCGCCACAGATACGCAGTATTTT
CDR3: CASSPLAFATDTQYF
D: .
V: TRBV27
J: TRBJ2-3
size: .

DNA: TGTGCCAGCACTCATAGCGGGAGGGCGACCGGGGAGCTGTTTTTT
CDR3: CASTHSGRATGELFF
D: TRBD2
V: TRBV6-5
J: TRBJ2-2
size: .

DNA: TGCGCCAGCAGCTTGGGACTAGCGGGGGCCAAAAACATTCAGTACTTC
CDR3: CASSLGLAGAKNIQYF
D: TRBD2
V: TRBV5-1
J: TRBJ2-4
size: .

DNA: TGTGCCAGCAGCGTAGCCCCTTTGAGCGGACTAGAAGCTTTCTTT
CDR3: CASSVAPLSGLEAFF
D: .
V: TRBV9
J: TRBJ1-1
size: .

DNA: TGTGCCAGCAGTTTGGGAGTTCGGTATGGCTACACCTTC
CDR3: CASSLGVRYGYTF
D: .
V: TRBV27
J: TRBJ1-2
size: .

DNA: TGTGCCTGGAGTGTACGTTCGGCGGGAGGGAGCACAGATACGCAGTATTTT
CDR3: CAWSVRSAGGSTDTQYF
D: TRBD2
V: TRBV30
J: TRBJ2-3
size: .

DNA: TGTGCCAGCCGACACAGGGGCCGCGATTGGCCCCAGCATTTT
CDR3: CASRHRGRDWPQHF
D: TRBD1
V: TRBV5-8
J: TRBJ1-5
size: .

DNA: TGTGCCAGCAGTAGCGGTGTTACGAACACCGGGGAGCTGTTTTTT
CDR3: CASSSGVTNTGELFF
D: .
V: TRBV9
J: TRBJ2-2
size: .

DNA: TGTGCCAGCAGCCCACCGCCCGGGACAGGCTATAATTCACCCCTCCACTTT
CDR3: CASSPPPGTGYNSPLHF
D: TRBD1
V: TRBV11-1
J: TRBJ1-6
size: .

DNA: TGTGCCAGCAGTGAAAACTCGATCTATGGCTACACCTTC
CDR3: CASSENSIYGYTF
D: .
V: TRBV27
J: TRBJ1-2
size: .

DNA: TGTGCCAGCAGAAAAGACAGGGATAGTTCACCCCTCCACTTT
CDR3: CASRKDRDSSPLHF
D: TRBD1
V: TRBV6-5
J: TRBJ1-6
size: .

DNA: TGCGCCAGTGGAGGGAGGGCCGTCTCTGAGCAGTTCTTC
CDR3: CASGGRAVSEQFF
D: TRBD2
V: TRBV5-1
J: TRBJ2-1
size: .

DNA: TGTGCCAGCAGCCCATCCCAGAACTATGGCTACACCTTC
CDR3: CASSPSQNYGYTF
D: .
V: TRBV6-6
J: TRBJ1-2
size: .

DNA: TGTGCCAGCAGCGTAGCTGCGGGAGGGCCATCCGATGAGCAGTTCTTC
CDR3: CASSVAAGGPSDEQFF
D: TRBD2
V: TRBV9
J: TRBJ2-1
size: once

DNA: TGTGCCAGCTGCTCCTCCGGGACAGGACAATACGAGCAGTACTTC
CDR3: CASCSSGTGQYEQYF
D: TRBD1
V: TRBV28
J: TRBJ2-7
size: once

DNA: TGTGCCAGCAGCCCAGGACTAGCTCTGGCAGATACGCAGTATTTT
CDR3: CASSPGLALADTQYF
D: TRBD2
V: TRBV7-2
J: TRBJ2-3
size: .

DNA: TGTGCCACCAGCAGAGCCCTAGCGGGAGATGAGGAGACCCAGTACTTC
CDR3: CATSRALAGDEETQYF
D: TRBD2
V: TRBV15
J: TRBJ2-5
size: .

DNA: TGTGCCAGCGGGGCTGATTATAATTCACCCCTCCACTTT
CDR3: CASGADYNSPLHF
D: .
V: TRBV6-1
J: TRBJ1-6
size: once

DNA: TGCGCCAGCAGCTACGGACTAGCGGGAGTTCCAGATACGCAGTATTTT
CDR3: CASSYGLAGVPDTQYF
D: TRBD2
V: TRBV5-1
J: TRBJ2-3
size: .

DNA: TGTGCCAGCAGCACCTCAGCCCGGACTAGCGGGAGGTCAGATACGCAGTATTTT
CDR3: CASSTSARTSGRSDTQYF
D: TRBD2
V: TRBV5-4
J: TRBJ2-3
size: .

DNA: TGTGCCAGCAGTTCAGGGCGGGGGCTAAACTCTGGAAACACCATATATTTT
CDR3: CASSSGRGLNSGNTIYF
D: .
V: TRBV5-6
J: TRBJ1-3
size: .

DNA: TGTGCCAGCAGTCCCGACAGGTCCAATCAGCCCCAGCATTTT
CDR3: CASSPDRSNQPQHF
D: .
V: TRBV28
J: TRBJ1-5
size: .

DNA: TGTGCCAGCAGCGCCCTGACAGACTCCTACGAGCAGTACTTC
CDR3: CASSALTDSYEQYF
D: .
V: TRBV9
J: TRBJ2-7
size: once

DNA: TGTGCCAGCAGCTTAGATTTCGGCGGGCAGTACTTC
CDR3: CASSLDFGGQYF
D: .
V: TRBV11-2
J: TRBJ2-7
size: .

DNA: TGTGCCAGCAGTTACAAGGGGGGGAACTCTGGAAACACCATATATTTT
CDR3: CASSYKGGNSGNTIYF
D: .
V: TRBV6-6
J: TRBJ1-3
size: few

DNA: TGCGCCAGCAGCTTGGTTGGGAGATTGAACACTGAAGCTTTCTTT
CDR3: CASSLVGRLNTEAFF
D: .
V: TRBV5-1
J: TRBJ1-1
size: .

DNA: TGTGCCAGCAGTGAAGGGGGGACTAATGAAAAACTGTTTTTT
CDR3: CASSEGGTNEKLFF
D: .
V: TRBV25-1
J: TRBJ1-4
size: .

DNA: TGCGCCAGCAGCCTTAGCGGGAGGATCTACGAGCAGTACTTC
CDR3: CASSLSGRIYEQYF
D: TRBD2
V: TRBV5-1
J: TRBJ2-7
size: .

DNA: TGCAGCGTTGAGGAGAAGCCTGCGGTGGACAGGCAGTATGGCTACACCTTC
CDR3: CSVEEKPAVDRQYGYTF
D: TRBD1
V: TRBV29-1
J: TRBJ1-2
size: .

DNA: TGTGCCAGCTCGGGGGGGTTAGGGAATCAGCCCCAGCATTTT
CDR3: CASSGGLGNQPQHF
D: .
V: TRBV28
J: TRBJ1-5
size: .

DNA: TGTGCCAGCAGCTACGGGACAGTCAGAATTAACTATGGCTACACCTTC
CDR3: CASSYGTVRINYGYTF
D: TRBD1
V: TRBV13
J: TRBJ1-2
size: .

DNA: TGTGCCAGCAGGGGGGACTTTCCCTATGGCTACACCTTC
CDR3: CASRGDFPYGYTF
D: .
V: TRBV6-1
J: TRBJ1-2
size: few

DNA: TGTGCCTGGAGTGTACCCTCGGTTTTATACGAGCAGTACTTC
CDR3: CAWSVPSVLYEQYF
D: .
V: TRBV30
J: TRBJ2-7
size: .

DNA: TGCGCCAGCAGCTCAGGACAGGGAGGGTCCTACAATGAGCAGTTCTTC
CDR3: CASSSGQGGSYNEQFF
D: .
V: TRBV5-1
J: TRBJ2-1
size: .

DNA: TGTGCCAGCAGTTTATCCCCCGGCGGCTACGAGCAGTACTTC
CDR3: CASSLSPGGYEQYF
D: .
V: TRBV28
J: TRBJ2-7
size: few

DNA: TGCAGCGTTGAAGAAATATCCGGGGGCTACACCTTC
CDR3: CSVEEISGGYTF
D: .
V: TRBV29-1
J: TRBJ1-2
size: .

DNA: TGTGCCAGCAGCCTCTGTACGCGACAAGAGACCCAGTACTTC
CDR3: CASSLCTRQETQYF
D: .
V: TRBV7-9
J: TRBJ2-5
size: .